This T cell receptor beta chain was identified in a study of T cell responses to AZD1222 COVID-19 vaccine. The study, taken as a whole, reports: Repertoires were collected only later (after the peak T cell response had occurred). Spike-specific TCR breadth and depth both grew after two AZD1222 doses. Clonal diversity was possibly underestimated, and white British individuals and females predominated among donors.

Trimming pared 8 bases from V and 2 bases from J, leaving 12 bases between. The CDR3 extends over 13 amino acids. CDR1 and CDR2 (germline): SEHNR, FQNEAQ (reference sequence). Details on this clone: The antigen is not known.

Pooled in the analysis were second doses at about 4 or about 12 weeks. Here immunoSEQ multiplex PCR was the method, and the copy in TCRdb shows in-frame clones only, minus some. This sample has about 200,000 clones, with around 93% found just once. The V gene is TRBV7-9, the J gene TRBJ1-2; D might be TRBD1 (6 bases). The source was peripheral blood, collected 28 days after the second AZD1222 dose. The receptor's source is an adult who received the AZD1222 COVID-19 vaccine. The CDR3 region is CASGLQGNYGYTF. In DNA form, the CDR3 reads TGTGCCAGCGGTTTACAGGGCAACTATGGCTACACCTTC.